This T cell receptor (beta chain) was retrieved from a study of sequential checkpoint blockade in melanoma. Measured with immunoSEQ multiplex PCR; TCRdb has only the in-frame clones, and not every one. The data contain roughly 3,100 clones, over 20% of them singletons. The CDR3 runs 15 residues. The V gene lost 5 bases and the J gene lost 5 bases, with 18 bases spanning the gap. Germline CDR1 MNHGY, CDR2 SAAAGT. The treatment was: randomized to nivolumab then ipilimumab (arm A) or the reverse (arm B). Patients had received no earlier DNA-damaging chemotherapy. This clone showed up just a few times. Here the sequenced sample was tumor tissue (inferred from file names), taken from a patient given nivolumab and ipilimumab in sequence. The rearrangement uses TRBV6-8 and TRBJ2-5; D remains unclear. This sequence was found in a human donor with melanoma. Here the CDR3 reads CASSRADSAWETQYF. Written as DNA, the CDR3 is TGTGCCAGCAGTCGCGCCGATTCTGCCTGGGAGACCCAGTACTTC.